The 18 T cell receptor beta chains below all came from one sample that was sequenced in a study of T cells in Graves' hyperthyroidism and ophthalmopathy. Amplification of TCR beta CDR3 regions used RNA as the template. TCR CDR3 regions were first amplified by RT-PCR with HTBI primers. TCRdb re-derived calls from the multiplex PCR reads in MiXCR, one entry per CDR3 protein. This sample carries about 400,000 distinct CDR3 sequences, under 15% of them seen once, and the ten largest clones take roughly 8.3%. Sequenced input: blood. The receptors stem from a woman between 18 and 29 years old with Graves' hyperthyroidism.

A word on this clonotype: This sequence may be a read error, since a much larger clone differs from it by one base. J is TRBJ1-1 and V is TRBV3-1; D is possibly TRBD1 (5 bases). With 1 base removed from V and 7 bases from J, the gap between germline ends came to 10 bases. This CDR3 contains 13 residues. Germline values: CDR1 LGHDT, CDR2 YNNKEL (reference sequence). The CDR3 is CASSQGTRLEAFF. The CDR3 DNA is TGTGCCAGCAGCCAAGGGACAAGACTTGAAGCTTTCTTT.

CDR3 sequence: CSAGGWGDLLHTDTQYF. For the CDR3, the DNA is TGCAGTGCTGGGGGCTGGGGGGACCTCCTTCACACAGATACGCAGTATTTT. J is TRBJ2-3 and V is TRBV20-1; D may match TRBD1 or TRBD2 (6 bases each). This CDR3 spans 17 amino acids. CDR1 and CDR2 from the germline V gene are DFQATT and SNEGSKA (reference sequence). The V and J ends lost 5 bases and 2 bases respectively, with 23 bases between them.

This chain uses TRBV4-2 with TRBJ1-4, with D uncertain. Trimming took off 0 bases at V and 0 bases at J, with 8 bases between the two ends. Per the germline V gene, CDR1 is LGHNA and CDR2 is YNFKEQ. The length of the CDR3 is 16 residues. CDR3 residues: CASSQEDGATNEKLFF. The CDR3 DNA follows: TGTGCCAGCAGCCAAGAAGACGGCGCAACTAATGAAAAACTGTTTTTT.

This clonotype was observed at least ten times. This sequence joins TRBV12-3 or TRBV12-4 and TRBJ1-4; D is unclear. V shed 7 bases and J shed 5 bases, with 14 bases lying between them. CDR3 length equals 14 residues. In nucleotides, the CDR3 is TGTGCCAGCATGTCCGGCCGAAGCAATGAAAAACTGTTTTTT. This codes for CASMSGRSNEKLFF.

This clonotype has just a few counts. The CDR3 DNA reads TGTGCCAGCAATCGGGAGGGACAGCTCTATGGCTACACCTTC. Its translation: CASNREGQLYGYTF. This chain joins TRBV9 and TRBJ1-2; 7 bases fit TRBD1. This CDR3 is built from 14 residues. J was trimmed by 4 bases and V by 6 bases; bases with no gene match: 9. The V gene's germline CDR1 is SGDLS and CDR2 YYNGEE. Supplemented by reference TRBV9 and TRBJ1-2, the full variable domain reads DSGVTQTPKHLITATGQRVTLRCSPRSGDLSVYWYQQSLDQGLQFLIQYYNGEERAKGNILERFSAQQFPDLHSELNLSSLELGDSALYFCASNREGQLYGYTFGSGTRLTVV.

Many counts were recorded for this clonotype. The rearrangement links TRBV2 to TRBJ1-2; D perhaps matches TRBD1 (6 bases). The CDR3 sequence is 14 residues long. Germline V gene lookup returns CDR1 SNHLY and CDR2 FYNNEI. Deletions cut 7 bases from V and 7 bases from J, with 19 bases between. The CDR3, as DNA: TGTGCCAGCATGGAGTTTGGACAGTTGTCTGGCTACACCTTC. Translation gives CASMEFGQLSGYTF.

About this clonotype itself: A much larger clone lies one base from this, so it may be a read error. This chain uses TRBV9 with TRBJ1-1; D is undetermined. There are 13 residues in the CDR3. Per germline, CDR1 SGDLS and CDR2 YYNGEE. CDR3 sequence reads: CGSSVEMNTEAFF. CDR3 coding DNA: TGTGGCAGCAGCGTAGAAATGAACACTGAAGCTTTCTTT. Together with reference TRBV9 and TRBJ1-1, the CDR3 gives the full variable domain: DSGVTQTPKHLITATGQRVTLRCSPRSGDLSVYWYQQSLDQGLQFLIQYYNGEERAKGNILERFSAQQFPDLHSELNLSSLELGDSALYFCGSSVEMNTEAFFGQGTRLTVV.

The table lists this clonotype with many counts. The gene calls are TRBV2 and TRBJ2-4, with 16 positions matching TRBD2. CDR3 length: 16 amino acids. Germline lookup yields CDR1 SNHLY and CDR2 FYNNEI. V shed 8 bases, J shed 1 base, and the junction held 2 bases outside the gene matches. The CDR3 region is CASGGLAGGAKNIQYF. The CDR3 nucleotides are TGTGCCAGCGGGGGACTAGCGGGAGGGGCCAAAAACATTCAGTACTTC. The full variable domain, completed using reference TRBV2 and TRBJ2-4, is EPEVTQTPSHQVTQMGQEVILRCVPISNHLYFYWYRQILGQKVEFLVSFYNNEISEKSEIFDDQFSVERPDGSNFTLKIRSTKLEDSAMYFCASGGLAGGAKNIQYFGAGTRLSVL.

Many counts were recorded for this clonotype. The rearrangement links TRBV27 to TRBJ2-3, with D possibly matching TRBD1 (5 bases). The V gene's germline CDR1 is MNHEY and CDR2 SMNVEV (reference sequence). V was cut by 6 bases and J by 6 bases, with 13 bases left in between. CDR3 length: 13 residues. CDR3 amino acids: CASRRQSADTQYF. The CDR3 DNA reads TGTGCCAGCAGGCGACAGTCCGCCGATACGCAGTATTTT.

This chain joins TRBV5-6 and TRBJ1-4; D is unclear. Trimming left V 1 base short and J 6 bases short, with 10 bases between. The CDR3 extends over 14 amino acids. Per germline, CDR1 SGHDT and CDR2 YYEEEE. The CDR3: CASSLRRPDEKLFF. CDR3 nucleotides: TGTGCCAGCAGCTTGAGACGGCCGGATGAAAAACTGTTTTTT.

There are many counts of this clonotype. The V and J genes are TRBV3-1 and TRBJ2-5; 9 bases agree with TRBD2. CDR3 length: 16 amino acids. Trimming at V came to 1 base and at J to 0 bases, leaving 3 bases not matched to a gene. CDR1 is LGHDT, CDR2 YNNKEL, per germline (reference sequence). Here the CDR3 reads CASSQGLAGYQETQYF. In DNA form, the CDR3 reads TGTGCCAGCAGCCAAGGGCTAGCGGGGTACCAAGAGACCCAGTACTTC.

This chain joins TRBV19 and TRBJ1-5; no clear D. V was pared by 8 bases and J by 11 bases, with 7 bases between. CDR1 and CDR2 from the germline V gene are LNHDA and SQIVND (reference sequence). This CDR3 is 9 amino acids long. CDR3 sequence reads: CASGLAQHF. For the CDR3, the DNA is TGTGCCAGTGGGTTGGCCCAGCATTTT.

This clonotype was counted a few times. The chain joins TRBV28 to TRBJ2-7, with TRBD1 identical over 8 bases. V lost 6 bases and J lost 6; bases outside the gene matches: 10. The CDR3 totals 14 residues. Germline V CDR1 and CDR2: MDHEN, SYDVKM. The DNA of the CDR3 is TGTGCCAGCAGCCCCGGGACAGGTCAAATCGAGCAGTACTTC. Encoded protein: CASSPGTGQIEQYF.

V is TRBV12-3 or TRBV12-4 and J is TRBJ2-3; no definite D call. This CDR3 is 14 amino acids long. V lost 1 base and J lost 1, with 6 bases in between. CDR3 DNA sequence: TGTGCCAGCAGTTTAGATACTGGCACAGATACGCAGTATTTT. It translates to CASSLDTGTDTQYF.

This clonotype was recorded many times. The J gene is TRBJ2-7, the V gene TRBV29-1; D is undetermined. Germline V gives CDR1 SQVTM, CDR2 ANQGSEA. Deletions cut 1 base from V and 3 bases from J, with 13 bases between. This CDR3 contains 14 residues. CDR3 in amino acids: CSVEGGGQNYEQYF. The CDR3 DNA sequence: TGCAGCGTTGAAGGCGGTGGGCAGAACTACGAGCAGTACTTC.

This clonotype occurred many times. Here the CDR3 DNA reads TGTGCCAGCAGTCCGGGAGTCACTGAAGCTTTCTTT. It yields the protein CASSPGVTEAFF. The chain employs TRBV6-1 and TRBJ1-1; D gene uncertain. Germline assignment: CDR1 MNHNS and CDR2 SASEGT. The ends were cut back, 5 bases at V and 4 bases at J, with 8 bases in the middle. This CDR3 is 12 amino acids long.

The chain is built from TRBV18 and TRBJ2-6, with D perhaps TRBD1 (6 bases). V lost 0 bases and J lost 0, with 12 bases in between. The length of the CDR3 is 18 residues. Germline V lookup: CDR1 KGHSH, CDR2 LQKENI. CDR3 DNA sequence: TGTGCCAGCTCACCACCGGGGGCGGAGAGCTCTGGGGCCAACGTCCTGACTTTC. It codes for CASSPPGAESSGANVLTF.

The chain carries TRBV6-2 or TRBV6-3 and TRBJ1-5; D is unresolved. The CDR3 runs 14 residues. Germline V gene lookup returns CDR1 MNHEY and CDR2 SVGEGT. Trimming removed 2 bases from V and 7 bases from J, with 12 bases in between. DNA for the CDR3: TGTGCCAGCAGTTACCCCCCGGGTCGGCAGCCCCAGCATTTT. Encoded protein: CASSYPPGRQPQHF.